This TCR beta chain was captured by sequencing in a study of beta chain features in type 1 diabetes. Study summary: Age, gender and cell yields were similar between patients and healthy donors.

Comments on this clone: What it recognizes is unknown.

Study-level results: People with Type 1 diabetes carried modestly yet significantly shorter TCRB CDR3s in all four CD4+ subsets.

Germline CDR1 and CDR2: SGHTA and FQGNSA. V was pared by 6 bases and J by 3 bases, with 14 bases between. The CDR3 sequence is 14 residues long. Sequenced material consisted of expressed TCRB transcripts (all of the isolated RNA was reverse transcribed). The assay was immunoSEQ multiplex PCR, and TCRdb's table has in-frame clones only and misses some. The sample has about 150,000 clones, 9% to 12% seen once. The TCR was taken from a man in his thirties or forties with type 1 diabetes. Sequenced material: central memory CD4+ T cells from blood. The genes are TRBV7-2 and TRBJ1-1; D possibly corresponds to TRBD1 (6 bases). The CDR3 is CASSGQSLDTEAFF. The CDR3 DNA is TGTGCCAGCAGTGGACAGTCCCTAGACACTGAAGCTTTCTTT.